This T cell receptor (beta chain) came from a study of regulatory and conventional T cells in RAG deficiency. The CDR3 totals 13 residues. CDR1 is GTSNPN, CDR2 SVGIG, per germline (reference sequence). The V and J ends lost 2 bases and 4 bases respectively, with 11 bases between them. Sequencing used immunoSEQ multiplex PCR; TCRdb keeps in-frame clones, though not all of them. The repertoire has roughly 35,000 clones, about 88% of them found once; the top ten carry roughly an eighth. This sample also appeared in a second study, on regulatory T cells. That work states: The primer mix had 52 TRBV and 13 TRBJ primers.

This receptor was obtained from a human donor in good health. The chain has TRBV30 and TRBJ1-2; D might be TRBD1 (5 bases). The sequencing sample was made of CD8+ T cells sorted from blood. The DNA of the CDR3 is TGTGCCTGGAGTCCTCAGGGTGGCTATGGCTACACCTTC. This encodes CAWSPQGGYGYTF. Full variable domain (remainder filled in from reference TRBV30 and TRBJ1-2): SQTIHQWPATLVQPVGSPLSLECTVEGTSNPNLYWYRQAAGRGLQLLFYSVGIGQISSEVPQNLSASRPQDRQFILSSKKLLLSDSGFYLCAWSPQGGYGYTFGSGTRLTVV.